What follows are 15 T cell receptor beta chains derived from one specimen sequenced in a study of OX40 agonist ivuxolimab in advanced cancers. Assay: immunoSEQ multiplex PCR; the TCRdb copy retains only in-frame clones and omits some. The table shows some 97,000 clones, with under 95% occurring only once. The sequencing used CD4+ or CD8+ T cells sorted from blood, collected in a trial of the OX40 agonist ivuxolimab. The receptors stem from an adult with an advanced solid tumor such as melanoma, head and neck, liver or kidney cancer.

This chain joins TRBV2 and TRBJ2-1; the D gene could be TRBD1 or TRBD2 (7 bases each). V was trimmed by 4 bases and J by 1 base, leaving 14 bases between them. In germline, CDR1 is SNHLY, CDR2 FYNNEI. The CDR3 contains 16 residues. CDR3 loop: CASSAHRGGSYNEQFF. CDR3 bases: TGTGCCAGCAGTGCCCACAGGGGAGGGTCCTACAATGAGCAGTTCTTC.

The rearrangement joins TRBV5-8 to TRBJ2-3; TRBD1 matches 7 bases. The CDR3 has 16 amino acids. V shed 4 bases, J shed 5 bases, and the junction held 13 bases outside the gene matches. Germline loops: CDR1 SGHTS, CDR2 YDEGEE. CDR3 bases: TGTGCCAGCAGCCCCTGGACAGGTCACGACGGAGATACGCAGTATTTT. It is translated as CASSPWTGHDGDTQYF. Variable domain in full (rest from reference TRBV5-8 and TRBJ2-3): EAGVTQSPTHLIKTRGQQATLRCSPISGHTSVYWYQQALGLGLQFLLWYDEGEERNRGNFPPRFSGRQFPNYSSELNVNALELEDSALYLCASSPWTGHDGDTQYFGPGTRLTVL.

The rearrangement links TRBV19 to TRBJ2-1; D is unresolved. In germline, CDR1 is LNHDA, CDR2 SQIVND (reference sequence). The V and J ends lost 2 bases and 0 bases respectively, with 2 bases between them. This CDR3 is built from 13 residues. This chain's CDR3 is CASSISSYNEQFF. In nucleotides, the CDR3 is TGTGCCAGTAGTATAAGCTCCTACAATGAGCAGTTCTTC.

The rearrangement uses TRBV5-1 and TRBJ2-1; 12 bases map to TRBD2. J was trimmed by 7 bases and V by 4 bases; bases with no gene match: 15. Germline V lookup: CDR1 SGHRS, CDR2 YFSETQ. CDR3 size: 18 residues. The CDR3 nucleotides read TGCGCCAGCAGCCCAGGACTAGCGGGATCTACTGGGGCTAATGAGCAGTTCTTC. Translation: CASSPGLAGSTGANEQFF.

V and J are TRBV5-1 and TRBJ1-3; D perhaps matches TRBD1 (5 bases). The CDR3 has 15 residues. In germline, CDR1 is SGHRS, CDR2 YFSETQ. The germline V and J ends were trimmed by 4 bases and 0 bases, with 11 bases remaining between them. For the CDR3, the DNA is TGCGCCAGCAGCATCGACGGGACCTCTGGAAACACCATATATTTT. Protein: CASSIDGTSGNTIYF.

This chain uses TRBV11-3 with TRBJ1-3; D is unclear. V lost 5 bases and J 2 bases, leaving 16 bases between the germline ends. Germline assignment: CDR1 SGHNT and CDR2 YENEEA. The CDR3 spans 16 residues. CDR3 DNA: TGTGCCAGCAGCCAGAGTACACCCCATCCTGGAAACACCATATATTTT. Translating it yields CASSQSTPHPGNTIYF.

The chain has TRBV28 and TRBJ2-7; tentative D call: TRBD1 (5 bases). This CDR3 region has 12 residues. Trimming removed 3 bases from V and 3 bases from J, with 6 bases in between. Germline lookup yields CDR1 MDHEN and CDR2 SYDVKM. CDR3 region: CASSLTVYEQYF. For the CDR3, the DNA is TGTGCCAGCAGTTTGACAGTCTACGAGCAGTACTTC.

The V gene is TRBV28, the J gene TRBJ2-2, with D possibly matching TRBD1 (5 bases). Trimming cost V 6 bases and J 1 base, with 9 bases left between them. The germline gives CDR1 MDHEN, CDR2 SYDVKM. The CDR3 length is 14 residues. The CDR3 here is CASRPTGNTGELFF. In DNA, the CDR3 is TGTGCCAGCAGGCCTACAGGGAACACCGGGGAGCTGTTTTTT.

This chain links TRBV6-1 with TRBJ2-7; D unresolved. Trimming took 0 bases from V and 12 from J, leaving 9 bases between them. Germline values: CDR1 MNHNS, CDR2 SASEGT. The CDR3 has 11 residues. The CDR3 sequence is CASSEARARYF. The DNA for the CDR3 is TGTGCCAGCAGTGAAGCTAGGGCGAGGTACTTC.

The chain uses TRBV2 and TRBJ1-1; unclear D gene. The length of the CDR3 is 12 residues. The germline V gene encodes CDR1 SNHLY and CDR2 FYNNEI. With 7 bases removed from V and 5 bases from J, the gap between germline ends came to 11 bases. The CDR3 loop reads CASTRLGTEAFF. CDR3 nucleotides: TGTGCCAGCACACGGCTTGGGACTGAAGCTTTCTTT.

The gene calls are TRBV6-4 and TRBJ2-1; possibly TRBD2 for D (6 bases). V lost 6 bases and J lost 4, with 13 bases in between. Germline V lookup: CDR1 MRHNA, CDR2 SNTAGT. This CDR3 spans 14 amino acids. The CDR3 nucleotides read TGTGCCAGCAGCGTCGCGGGGCAATACAATGAGCAGTTCTTC. Amino acids: CASSVAGQYNEQFF.

This clone was found many times. This rearrangement joins TRBV7-2 to TRBJ1-4; unclear D gene. The CDR3 is 16 residues long. Germline CDR1 reads SGHTA; CDR2 reads FQGNSA. Trimming removed 5 bases at V and 1 base at J, with 14 bases between. The CDR3 protein is CASSRRTGITNEKLFF. CDR3 sequence (DNA): TGTGCCAGCAGCCGAAGGACGGGAATAACTAATGAAAAACTGTTTTTT. Full variable domain (remainder filled in from reference TRBV7-2 and TRBJ1-4): GAGVSQSPSNKVTEKGKDVELRCDPISGHTALYWYRQSLGQGLEFLIYFQGNSAPDKSGLPSDRFSAERTGGSVSTLTIQRTQQEDSAVYLCASSRRTGITNEKLFFGSGTQLSVL.

V gene TRBV6-6 combines with J gene TRBJ2-5; the D gene is possibly TRBD2 (6 bases). Trimming removed 2 bases from V and 4 bases from J, with 17 bases in between. Germline assignment: CDR1 MNHNY and CDR2 SVGAGI (reference sequence). The CDR3 extends over 16 amino acids. CDR3 loop: CASSYGGGKKIETQYF. The CDR3 DNA sequence: TGTGCCAGCAGTTACGGTGGGGGGAAGAAAATAGAGACCCAGTACTTC.

The chain carries TRBV28 and TRBJ1-4, with 8 bases matching TRBD1. The CDR3 extends over 15 amino acids. Germline lookup yields CDR1 MDHEN and CDR2 SYDVKM. Trimming took 6 bases from V and 7 from J; bases not matched to a gene: 10. This CDR3 is CASRRPGGLGEKLFF. The CDR3 nucleotides are TGTGCCAGCAGGAGACCAGGGGGCTTGGGTGAAAAACTGTTTTTT.

This chain joins TRBV11-2 and TRBJ2-7, with a tentative D call TRBD2 (5 bases). The CDR3 loop spans 15 amino acids. From germline, CDR1 is SGHAT and CDR2 FQNNGV. V lost 4 bases and J 6 bases, leaving 19 bases between the germline ends. Here the CDR3 reads CASSSYRARRGEQYF. Here the CDR3 DNA reads TGTGCCAGCAGCTCTTATAGGGCGAGACGGGGCGAGCAGTACTTC.